The entry that follows covers one TCR beta chain sequence. Its antigen is still unknown. Germline lookup yields CDR1 MNHNS and CDR2 SASEGT. The CDR3 sequence is 14 residues long. V lost 6 bases to trimming and J lost 4 bases; unmatched junction nucleotides: 7. TCRdb keeps only in-frame clones here, not all; method: immunoSEQ multiplex PCR. The sample gives approximately 150,000 clones, roughly 86% of which show up once; around 10% is in the top ten. The source of the sample is a study of cytomegalovirus exposure and HLA in healthy donors. Whole-study results and caveats: Clusters of TCRs from the first cohort tended to co-occur in the roughly 120 validation repertoires (as a later analysis found).

The sample consisted of PBMCs. The chain recombines TRBV6-1 with TRBJ2-7, with 9 bases identical to TRBD1. The receptor comes from a man between 18 and 35 years old in good health and CMV-seropositive. CDR3 DNA sequence: TGTGCCAGCAGGGGGACAGGGAGCCGGTACGAGCAGTACTTC. It yields the protein CASRGTGSRYEQYF.